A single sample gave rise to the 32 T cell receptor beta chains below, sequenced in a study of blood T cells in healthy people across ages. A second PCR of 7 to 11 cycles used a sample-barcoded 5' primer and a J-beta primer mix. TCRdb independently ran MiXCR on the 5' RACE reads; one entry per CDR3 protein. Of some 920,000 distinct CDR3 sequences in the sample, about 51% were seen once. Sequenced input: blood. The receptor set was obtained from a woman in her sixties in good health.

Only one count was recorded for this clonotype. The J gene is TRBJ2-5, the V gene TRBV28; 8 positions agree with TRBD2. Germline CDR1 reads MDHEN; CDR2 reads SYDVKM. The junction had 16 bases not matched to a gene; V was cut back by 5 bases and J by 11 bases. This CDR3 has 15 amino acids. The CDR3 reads CASSPPGGPYNEQYF. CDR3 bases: TGTGCCAGCAGTCCGCCGGGAGGGCCCTACAATGAGCAGTACTTC.

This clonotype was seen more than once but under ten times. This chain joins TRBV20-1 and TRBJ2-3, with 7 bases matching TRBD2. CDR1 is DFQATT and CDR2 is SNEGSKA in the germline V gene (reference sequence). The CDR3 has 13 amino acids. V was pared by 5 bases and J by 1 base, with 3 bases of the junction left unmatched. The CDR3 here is CSALTSGTDTQYF. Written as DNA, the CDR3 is TGCAGTGCTCTAACTAGCGGCACAGATACGCAGTATTTT.

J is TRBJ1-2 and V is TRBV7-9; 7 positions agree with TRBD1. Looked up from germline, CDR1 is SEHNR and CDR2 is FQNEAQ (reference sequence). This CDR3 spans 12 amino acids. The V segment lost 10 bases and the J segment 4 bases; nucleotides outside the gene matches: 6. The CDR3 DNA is TGTGCCAAAGACAGGGTCGGCTATGGCTACACCTTC. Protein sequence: CAKDRVGYGYTF. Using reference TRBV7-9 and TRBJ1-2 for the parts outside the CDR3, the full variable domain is DTGVSQNPRHKITKRGQNVTFRCDPISEHNRLYWYRQTLGQGPEFLTYFQNEAQLEKSRLLSDRFSAERPKGSFSTLEIQRTEQGDSAMYLCAKDRVGYGYTFGSGTRLTVV.

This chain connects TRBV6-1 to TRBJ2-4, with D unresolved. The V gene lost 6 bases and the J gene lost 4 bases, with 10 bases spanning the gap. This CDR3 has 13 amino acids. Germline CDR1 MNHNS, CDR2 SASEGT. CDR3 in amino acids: CASSRTEKNIQYF. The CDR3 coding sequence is TGTGCCAGCAGCCGGACGGAAAAAAACATTCAGTACTTC.

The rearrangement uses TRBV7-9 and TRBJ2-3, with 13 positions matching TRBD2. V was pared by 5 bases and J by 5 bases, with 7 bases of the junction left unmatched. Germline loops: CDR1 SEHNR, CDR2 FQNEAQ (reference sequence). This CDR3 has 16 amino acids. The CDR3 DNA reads TGTGCCAGCAGCCGTGTACTAGCGGGAGGGCTAGATACGCAGTATTTT. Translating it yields CASSRVLAGGLDTQYF.

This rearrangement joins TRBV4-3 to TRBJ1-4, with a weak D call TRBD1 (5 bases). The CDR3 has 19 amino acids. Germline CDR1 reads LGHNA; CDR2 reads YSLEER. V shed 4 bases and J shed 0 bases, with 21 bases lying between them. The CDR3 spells CASSPYLGGGEATNEKLFF. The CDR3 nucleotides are TGCGCCAGCAGCCCATATCTCGGCGGGGGGGAAGCAACTAATGAAAAACTGTTTTTT.

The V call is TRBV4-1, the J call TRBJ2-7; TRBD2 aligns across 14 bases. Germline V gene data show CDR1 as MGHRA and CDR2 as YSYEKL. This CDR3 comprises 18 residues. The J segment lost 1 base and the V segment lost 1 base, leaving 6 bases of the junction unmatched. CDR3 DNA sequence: TGCGCCAGCAGCCAAGGGACTAGCGGGGGGTCCTTTTCCTACGAGCAGTACTTC. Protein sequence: CASSQGTSGGSFSYEQYF.

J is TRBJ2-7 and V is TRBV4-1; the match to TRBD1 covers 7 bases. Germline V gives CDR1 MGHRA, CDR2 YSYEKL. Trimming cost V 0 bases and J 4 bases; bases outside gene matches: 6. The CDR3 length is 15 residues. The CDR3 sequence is CASSQELRGQYEQYF. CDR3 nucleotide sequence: TGCGCCAGCAGCCAAGAACTAAGGGGGCAATACGAGCAGTACTTC.

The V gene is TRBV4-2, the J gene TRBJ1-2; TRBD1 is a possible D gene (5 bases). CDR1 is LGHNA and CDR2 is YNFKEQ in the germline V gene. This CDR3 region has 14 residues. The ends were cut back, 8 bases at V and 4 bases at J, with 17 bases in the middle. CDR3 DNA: TGTGCCAGCCCATCGGGGGGACGGGCCTATGGCTACACCTTC. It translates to CASPSGGRAYGYTF.

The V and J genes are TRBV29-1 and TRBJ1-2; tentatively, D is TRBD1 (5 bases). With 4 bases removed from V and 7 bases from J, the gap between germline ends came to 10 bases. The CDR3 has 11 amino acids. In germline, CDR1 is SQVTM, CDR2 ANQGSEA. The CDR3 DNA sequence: TGCAGCGTTGTTCAGGGTCTTGGCTACACCTTC. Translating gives CSVVQGLGYTF.

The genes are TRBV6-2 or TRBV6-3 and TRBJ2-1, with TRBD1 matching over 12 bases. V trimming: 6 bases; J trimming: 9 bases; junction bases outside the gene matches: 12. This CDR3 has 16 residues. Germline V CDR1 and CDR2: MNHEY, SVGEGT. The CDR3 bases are TGTGCCAGCAGCTCGGCGGGACAGGGGGCGCAGAGTGAGCAGTTCTTC. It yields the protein CASSSAGQGAQSEQFF.

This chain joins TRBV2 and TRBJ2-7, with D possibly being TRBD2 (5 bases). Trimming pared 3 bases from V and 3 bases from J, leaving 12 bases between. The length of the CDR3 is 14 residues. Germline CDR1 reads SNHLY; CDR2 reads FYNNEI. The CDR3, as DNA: TGTGCCAGCAGTGAGATGGCGGGCCTCTACGAGCAGTACTTC. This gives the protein CASSEMAGLYEQYF.

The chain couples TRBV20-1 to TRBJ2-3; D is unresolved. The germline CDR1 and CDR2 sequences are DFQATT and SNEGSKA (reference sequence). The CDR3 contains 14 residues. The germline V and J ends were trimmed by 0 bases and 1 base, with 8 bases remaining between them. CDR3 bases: TGCAGTGCTAGAGATATAGCAGGCACAGATACGCAGTATTTT. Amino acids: CSARDIAGTDTQYF.

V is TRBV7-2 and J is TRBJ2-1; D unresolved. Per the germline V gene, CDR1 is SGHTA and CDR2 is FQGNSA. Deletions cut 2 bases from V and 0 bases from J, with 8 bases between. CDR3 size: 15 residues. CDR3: CASSLQISSYNEQFF. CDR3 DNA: TGTGCCAGCAGCTTACAGATTAGCTCCTACAATGAGCAGTTCTTC.

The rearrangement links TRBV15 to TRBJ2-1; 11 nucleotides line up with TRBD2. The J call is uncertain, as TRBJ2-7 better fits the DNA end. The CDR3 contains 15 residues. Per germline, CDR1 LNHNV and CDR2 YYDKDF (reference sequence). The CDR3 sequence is CATSITSGSYNEQYF. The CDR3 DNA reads TGTGCCACCAGCATTACTAGCGGGAGCTACAATGAGCAGTACTTC.

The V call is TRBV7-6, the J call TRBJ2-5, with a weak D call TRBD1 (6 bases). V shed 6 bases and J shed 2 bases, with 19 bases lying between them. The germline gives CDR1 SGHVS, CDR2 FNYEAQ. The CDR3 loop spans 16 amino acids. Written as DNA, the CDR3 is TGTGCCAGCAGTCCCCAGACAGGTGGGGTTCAAGAGACCCAGTACTTC. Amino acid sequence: CASSPQTGGVQETQYF.

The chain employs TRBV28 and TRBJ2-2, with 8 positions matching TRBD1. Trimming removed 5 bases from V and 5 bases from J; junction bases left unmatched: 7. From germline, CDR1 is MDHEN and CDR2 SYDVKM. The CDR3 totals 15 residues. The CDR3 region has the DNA TGTGCCAGCAGTCTCGACGACAGGGGTACCGGGGAGCTGTTTTTT. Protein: CASSLDDRGTGELFF.

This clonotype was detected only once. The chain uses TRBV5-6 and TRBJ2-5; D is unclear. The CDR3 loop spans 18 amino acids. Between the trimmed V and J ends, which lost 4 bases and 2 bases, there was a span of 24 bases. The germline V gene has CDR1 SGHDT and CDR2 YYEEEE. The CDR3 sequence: CASSQPPLRRRSQETQYF. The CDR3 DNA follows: TGTGCCAGCAGCCAGCCCCCGTTAAGGCGACGGTCACAAGAGACCCAGTACTTC.

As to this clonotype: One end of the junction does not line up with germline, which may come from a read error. In DNA form, the CDR3 reads TGTGCCAGCAGCTCCGGCCCTAACGATGGCTACACCTTC. Translating it yields CASSSGPNDGYTF. This sequence joins TRBV7-2 and TRBJ1-2; D gene unclear. From germline, CDR1 is SGHTA and CDR2 FQGNSA. The CDR3 sequence is 13 residues long.

The CDR3 region is CASSPGGGSGSSLYEQYF. The CDR3 region has the DNA TGTGCCAGCAGCCCCGGCGGGGGTAGCGGGAGCTCTCTCTACGAGCAGTACTTC. This sequence joins TRBV11-2 and TRBJ2-7; 9 positions agree with TRBD2. The V segment lost 5 bases and the J segment 3 bases; nucleotides outside the gene matches: 17. Germline values: CDR1 SGHAT, CDR2 FQNNGV. There are 18 residues in the CDR3.

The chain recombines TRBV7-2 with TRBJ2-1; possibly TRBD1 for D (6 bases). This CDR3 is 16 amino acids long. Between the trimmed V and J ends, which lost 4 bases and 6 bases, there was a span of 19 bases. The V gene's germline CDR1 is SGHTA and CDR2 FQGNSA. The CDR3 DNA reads TGTGCCAGCAGCTCCATAAGGGGGAGAGGTGTCAATGAGCAGTTCTTC. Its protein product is CASSSIRGRGVNEQFF.

The CDR3 DNA reads TGTGCCAGCAGCTTAAAGATTCCAGATACGCAGTATTTT. Residues: CASSLKIPDTQYF. The chain employs TRBV7-8 and TRBJ2-3; D is uncertain. Between the trimmed V and J ends, which lost 2 bases and 4 bases, there was a span of 7 bases. Germline V lookup: CDR1 SGHVS, CDR2 FQNEAQ. The CDR3 sequence is 13 residues long.

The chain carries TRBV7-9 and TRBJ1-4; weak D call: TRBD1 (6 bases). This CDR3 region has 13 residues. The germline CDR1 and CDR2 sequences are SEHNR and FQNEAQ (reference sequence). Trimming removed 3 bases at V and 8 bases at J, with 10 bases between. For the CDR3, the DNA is TGTGCCAGCAGCTTGGGGACACAGGAAAAACTGTTTTTT. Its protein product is CASSLGTQEKLFF.

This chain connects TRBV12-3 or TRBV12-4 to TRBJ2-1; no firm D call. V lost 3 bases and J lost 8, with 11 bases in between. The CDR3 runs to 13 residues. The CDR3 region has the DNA TGTGCCAGCAGTTTTGAGGTGGGGTATGAGCAGTTCTTC. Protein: CASSFEVGYEQFF.

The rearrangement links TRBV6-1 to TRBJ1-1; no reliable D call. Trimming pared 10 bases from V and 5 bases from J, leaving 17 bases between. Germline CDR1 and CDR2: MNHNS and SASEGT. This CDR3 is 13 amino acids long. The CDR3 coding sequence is TGTGCCACCAATCTCTTTAAGAATACTGAAGCTTTCTTT. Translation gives CATNLFKNTEAFF.

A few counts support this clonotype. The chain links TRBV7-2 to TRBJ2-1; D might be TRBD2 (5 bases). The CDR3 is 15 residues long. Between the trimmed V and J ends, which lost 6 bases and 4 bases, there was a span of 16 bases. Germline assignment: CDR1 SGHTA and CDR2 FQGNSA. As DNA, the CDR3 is TGTGCCAGCAGTTGGTCGGGAACTTCGTACAATGAGCAGTTCTTC. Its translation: CASSWSGTSYNEQFF.

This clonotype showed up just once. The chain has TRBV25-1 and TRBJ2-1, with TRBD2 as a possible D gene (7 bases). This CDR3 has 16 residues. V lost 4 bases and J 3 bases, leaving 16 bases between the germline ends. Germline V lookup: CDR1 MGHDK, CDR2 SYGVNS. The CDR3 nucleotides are TGTGCCAGCAGTGGGGAGGGGGGTACCTACTACAATGAGCAGTTCTTC. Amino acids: CASSGEGGTYYNEQFF.

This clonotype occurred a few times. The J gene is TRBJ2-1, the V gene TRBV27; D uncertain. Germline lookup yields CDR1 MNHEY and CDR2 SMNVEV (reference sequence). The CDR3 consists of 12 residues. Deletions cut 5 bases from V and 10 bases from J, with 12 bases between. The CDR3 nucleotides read TGTGCCAGCAGTCCGAATCCTTGGGAGCAGTTCTTC. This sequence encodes CASSPNPWEQFF.

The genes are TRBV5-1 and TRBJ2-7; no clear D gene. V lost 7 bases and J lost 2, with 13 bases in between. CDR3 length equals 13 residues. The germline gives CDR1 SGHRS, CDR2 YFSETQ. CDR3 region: CASRRLGPYEQYF. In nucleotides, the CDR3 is TGCGCCAGCCGCAGGCTAGGTCCCTACGAGCAGTACTTC.

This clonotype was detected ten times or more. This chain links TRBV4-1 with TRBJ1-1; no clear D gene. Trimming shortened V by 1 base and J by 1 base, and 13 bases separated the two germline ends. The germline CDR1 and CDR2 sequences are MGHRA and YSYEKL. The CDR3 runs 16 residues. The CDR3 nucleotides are TGCGCCAGCAGCCAAGCCGAGACGGAGGGGAACACTGAAGCTTTCTTT. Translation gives CASSQAETEGNTEAFF.

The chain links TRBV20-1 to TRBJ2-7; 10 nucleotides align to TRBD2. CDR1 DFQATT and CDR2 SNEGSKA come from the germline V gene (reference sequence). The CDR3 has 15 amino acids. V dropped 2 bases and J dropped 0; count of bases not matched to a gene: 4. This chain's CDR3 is CSARRTSGSSYEQYF. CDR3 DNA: TGCAGTGCTAGACGGACTAGCGGTAGCTCCTACGAGCAGTACTTC.

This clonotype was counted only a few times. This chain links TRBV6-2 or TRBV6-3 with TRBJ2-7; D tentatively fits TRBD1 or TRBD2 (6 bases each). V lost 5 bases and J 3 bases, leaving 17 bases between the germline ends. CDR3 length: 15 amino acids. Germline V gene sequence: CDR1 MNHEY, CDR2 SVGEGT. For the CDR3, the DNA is TGTGCCAGCAGTCGACTACGACAGGAGGGCTACGAGCAGTACTTC. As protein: CASSRLRQEGYEQYF.